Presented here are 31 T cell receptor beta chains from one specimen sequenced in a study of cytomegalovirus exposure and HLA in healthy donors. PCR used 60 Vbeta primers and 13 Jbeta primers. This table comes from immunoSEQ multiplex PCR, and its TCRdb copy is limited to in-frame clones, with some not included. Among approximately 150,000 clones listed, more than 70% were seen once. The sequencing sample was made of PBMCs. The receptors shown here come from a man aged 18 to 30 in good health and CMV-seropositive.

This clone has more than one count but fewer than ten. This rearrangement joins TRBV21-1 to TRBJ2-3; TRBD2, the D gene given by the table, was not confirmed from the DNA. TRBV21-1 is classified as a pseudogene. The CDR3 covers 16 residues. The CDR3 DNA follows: TGTGCCAGCAGCAAACGTCAACGGGAGGGTACAGATACGCAGTATTTT. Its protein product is CASSKRQREGTDTQYF.

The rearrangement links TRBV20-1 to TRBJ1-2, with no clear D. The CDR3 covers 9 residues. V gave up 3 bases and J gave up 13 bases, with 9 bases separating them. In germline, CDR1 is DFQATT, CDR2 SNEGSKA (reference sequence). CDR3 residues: CSARGLGTF. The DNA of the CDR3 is TGCAGTGCTAGGGGCCTGGGCACCTTC.

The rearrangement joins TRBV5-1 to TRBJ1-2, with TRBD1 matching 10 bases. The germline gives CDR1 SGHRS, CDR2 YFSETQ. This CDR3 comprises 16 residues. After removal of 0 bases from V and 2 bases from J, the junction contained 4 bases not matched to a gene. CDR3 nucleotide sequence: TGCGCCAGCAGCTTGGTCGACAGGGGGCCGAACTATGGCTACACCTTC. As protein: CASSLVDRGPNYGYTF.

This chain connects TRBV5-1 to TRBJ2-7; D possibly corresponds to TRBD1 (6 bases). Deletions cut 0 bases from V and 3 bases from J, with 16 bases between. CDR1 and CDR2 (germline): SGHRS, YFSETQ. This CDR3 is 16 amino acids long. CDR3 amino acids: CASSLAPTGTYYEQYF. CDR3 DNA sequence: TGCGCCAGCAGCTTGGCCCCTACAGGGACGTACTACGAGCAGTACTTC.

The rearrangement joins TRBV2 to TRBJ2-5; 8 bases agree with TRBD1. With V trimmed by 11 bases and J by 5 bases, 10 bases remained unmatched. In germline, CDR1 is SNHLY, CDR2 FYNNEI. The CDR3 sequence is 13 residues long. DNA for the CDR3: TGTGCCGGGGGACAGGAAGGGAGGGAGACCCAGTACTTC. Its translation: CAGGQEGRETQYF. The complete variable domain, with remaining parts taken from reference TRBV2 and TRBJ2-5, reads EPEVTQTPSHQVTQMGQEVILRCVPISNHLYFYWYRQILGQKVEFLVSFYNNEISEKSEIFDDQFSVERPDGSNFTLKIRSTKLEDSAMYFCAGGQEGRETQYFGPGTRLLVL.

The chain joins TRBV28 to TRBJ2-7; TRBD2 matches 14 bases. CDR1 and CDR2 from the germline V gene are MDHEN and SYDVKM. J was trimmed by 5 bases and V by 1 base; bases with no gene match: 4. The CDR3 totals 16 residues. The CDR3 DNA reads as TGTGCCAGCAGTTTATTAGGGACTAGCGGGAGTCACGAGCAGTACTTC. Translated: CASSLLGTSGSHEQYF.

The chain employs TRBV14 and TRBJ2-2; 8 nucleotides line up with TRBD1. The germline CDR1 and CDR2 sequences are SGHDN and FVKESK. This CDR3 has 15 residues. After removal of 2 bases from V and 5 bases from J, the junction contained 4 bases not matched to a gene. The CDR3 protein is CASSQSGGRTGELFF. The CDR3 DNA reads TGTGCCAGCAGCCAATCAGGGGGCCGAACCGGGGAGCTGTTTTTT.

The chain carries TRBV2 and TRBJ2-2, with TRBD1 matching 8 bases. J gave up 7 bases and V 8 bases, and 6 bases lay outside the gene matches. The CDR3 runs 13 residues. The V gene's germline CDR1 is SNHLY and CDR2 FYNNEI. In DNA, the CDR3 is TGTGCCAGCTTGGACAGGGCCGGCGGGGAGCTGTTTTTT. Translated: CASLDRAGGELFF.

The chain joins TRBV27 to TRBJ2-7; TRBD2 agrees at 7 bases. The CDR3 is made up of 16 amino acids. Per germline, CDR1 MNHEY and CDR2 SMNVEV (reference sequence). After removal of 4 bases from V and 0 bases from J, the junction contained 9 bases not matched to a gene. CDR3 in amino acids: CASSWSSGTPSYEQYF. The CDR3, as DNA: TGTGCCAGCAGTTGGTCTAGCGGAACTCCCTCCTACGAGCAGTACTTC.

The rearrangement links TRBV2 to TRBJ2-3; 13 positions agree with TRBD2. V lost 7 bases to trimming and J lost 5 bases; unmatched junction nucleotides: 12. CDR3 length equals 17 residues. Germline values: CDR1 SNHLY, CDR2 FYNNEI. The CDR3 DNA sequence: TGTGCCAGCACCCTTCCCGGACTAGCGGGAGTTGAAGATACGCAGTATTTT. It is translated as CASTLPGLAGVEDTQYF.

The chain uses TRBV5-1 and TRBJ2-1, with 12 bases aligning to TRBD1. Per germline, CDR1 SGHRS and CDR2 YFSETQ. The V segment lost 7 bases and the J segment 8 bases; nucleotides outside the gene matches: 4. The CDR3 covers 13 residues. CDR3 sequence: CASGTGGRDEQFF. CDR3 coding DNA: TGCGCCAGCGGGACAGGGGGCAGGGATGAGCAGTTCTTC.

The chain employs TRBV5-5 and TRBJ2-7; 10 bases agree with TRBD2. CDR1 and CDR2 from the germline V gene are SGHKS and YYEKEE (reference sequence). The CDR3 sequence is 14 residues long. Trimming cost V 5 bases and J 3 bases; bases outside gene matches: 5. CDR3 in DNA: TGTGCCAGCAGTTCTAGCGGGGGAAACTACGAGCAGTACTTC. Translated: CASSSSGGNYEQYF.

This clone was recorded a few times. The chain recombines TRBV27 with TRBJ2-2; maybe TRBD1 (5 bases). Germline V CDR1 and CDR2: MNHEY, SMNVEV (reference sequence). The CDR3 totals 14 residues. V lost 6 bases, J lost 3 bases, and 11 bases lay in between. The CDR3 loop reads CASRPGWDTGELFF. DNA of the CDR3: TGTGCCAGCAGGCCAGGGTGGGACACCGGGGAGCTGTTTTTT.

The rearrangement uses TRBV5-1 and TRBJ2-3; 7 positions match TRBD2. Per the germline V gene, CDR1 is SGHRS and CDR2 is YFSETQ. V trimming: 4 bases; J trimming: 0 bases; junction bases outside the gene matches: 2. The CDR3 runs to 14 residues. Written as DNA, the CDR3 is TGCGCCAGCAGCGATAGCGGGAGCACAGATACGCAGTATTTT. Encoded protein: CASSDSGSTDTQYF. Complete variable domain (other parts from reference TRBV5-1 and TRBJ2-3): KAGVTQTPRYLIKTRGQQVTLSCSPISGHRSVSWYQQTPGQGLQFLFEYFSETQRNKGNFPGRFSGRQFSNSRSEMNVSTLELGDSALYLCASSDSGSTDTQYFGPGTRLTVL.

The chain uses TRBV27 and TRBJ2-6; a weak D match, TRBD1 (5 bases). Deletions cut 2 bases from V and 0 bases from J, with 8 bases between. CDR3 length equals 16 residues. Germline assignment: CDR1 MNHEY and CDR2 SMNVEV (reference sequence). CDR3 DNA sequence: TGTGCCAGCAGTTTACAGGGAAACTCTGGGGCCAACGTCCTGACTTTC. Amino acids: CASSLQGNSGANVLTF.

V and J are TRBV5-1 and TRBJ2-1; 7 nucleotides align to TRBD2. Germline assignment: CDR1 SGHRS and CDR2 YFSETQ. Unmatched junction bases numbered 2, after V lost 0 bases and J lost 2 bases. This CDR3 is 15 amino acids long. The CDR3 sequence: CASSLEAGAYNEQFF. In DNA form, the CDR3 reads TGCGCCAGCAGCTTGGAGGCGGGAGCCTACAATGAGCAGTTCTTC.

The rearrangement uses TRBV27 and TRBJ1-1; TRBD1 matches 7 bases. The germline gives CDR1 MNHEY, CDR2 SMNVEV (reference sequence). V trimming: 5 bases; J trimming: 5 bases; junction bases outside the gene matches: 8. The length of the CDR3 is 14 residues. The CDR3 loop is CASSIAGGGTEAFF. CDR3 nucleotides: TGTGCCAGCAGTATAGCAGGGGGTGGGACTGAAGCTTTCTTT.

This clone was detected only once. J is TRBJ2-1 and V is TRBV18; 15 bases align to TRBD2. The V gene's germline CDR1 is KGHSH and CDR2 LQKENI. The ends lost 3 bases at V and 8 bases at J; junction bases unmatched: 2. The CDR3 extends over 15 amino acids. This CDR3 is CASSPRTSGRDEQFF. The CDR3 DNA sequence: TGTGCCAGCTCACCTCGGACTAGCGGGAGGGATGAGCAGTTCTTC.

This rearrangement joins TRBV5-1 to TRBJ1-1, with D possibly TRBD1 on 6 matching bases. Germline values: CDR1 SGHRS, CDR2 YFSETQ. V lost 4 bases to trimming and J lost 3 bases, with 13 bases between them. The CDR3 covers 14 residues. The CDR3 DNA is TGCGCCAGCAGCATTACAGGGCAAGACACTGAAGCTTTCTTT. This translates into CASSITGQDTEAFF.

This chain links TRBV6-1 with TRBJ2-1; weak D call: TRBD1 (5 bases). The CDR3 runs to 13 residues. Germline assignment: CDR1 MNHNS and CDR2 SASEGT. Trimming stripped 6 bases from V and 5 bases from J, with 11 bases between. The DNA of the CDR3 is TGTGCCAGCAGCCTAGACAGAGACAATGAGCAGTTCTTC. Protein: CASSLDRDNEQFF.

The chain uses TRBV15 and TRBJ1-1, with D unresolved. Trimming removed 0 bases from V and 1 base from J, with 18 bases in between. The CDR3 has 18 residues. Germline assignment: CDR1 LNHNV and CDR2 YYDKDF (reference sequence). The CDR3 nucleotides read TGTGCCACCAGCAGAGATCGGAGGGAGGGTAAGACGAACACTGAAGCTTTCTTT. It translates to CATSRDRREGKTNTEAFF.

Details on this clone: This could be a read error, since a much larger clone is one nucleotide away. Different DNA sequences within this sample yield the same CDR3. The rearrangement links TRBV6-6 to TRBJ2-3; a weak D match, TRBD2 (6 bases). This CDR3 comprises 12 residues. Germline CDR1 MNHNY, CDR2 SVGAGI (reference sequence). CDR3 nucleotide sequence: TGTGCCAGCAGTTCCACGGGAGATACGCAGTATTTC. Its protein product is CASSSTGDTQYF.

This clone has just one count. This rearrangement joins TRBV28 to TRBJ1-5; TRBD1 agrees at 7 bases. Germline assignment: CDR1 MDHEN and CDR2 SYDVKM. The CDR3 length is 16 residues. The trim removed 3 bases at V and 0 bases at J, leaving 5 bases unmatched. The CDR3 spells CASSLGDSPSNQPQHF. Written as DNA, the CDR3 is TGTGCCAGCAGTTTGGGGGACAGCCCTAGCAATCAGCCCCAGCATTTT.

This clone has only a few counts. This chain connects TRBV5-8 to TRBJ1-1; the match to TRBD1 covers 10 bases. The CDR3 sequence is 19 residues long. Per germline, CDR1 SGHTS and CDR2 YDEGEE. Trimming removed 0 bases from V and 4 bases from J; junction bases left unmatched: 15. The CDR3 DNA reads TGTGCCAGCAGCTTGGGTGACAGGGGGCTAAGGAATAGGGGCACTGAAGCTTTCTTT. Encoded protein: CASSLGDRGLRNRGTEAFF.

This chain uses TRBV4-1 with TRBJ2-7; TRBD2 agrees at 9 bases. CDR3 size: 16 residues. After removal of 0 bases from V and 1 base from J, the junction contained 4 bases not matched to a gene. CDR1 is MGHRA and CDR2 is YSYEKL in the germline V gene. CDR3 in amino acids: CASSQDQLAGSYEQYF. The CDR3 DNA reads TGCGCCAGCAGCCAAGATCAGCTAGCGGGGTCCTACGAGCAGTACTTC.

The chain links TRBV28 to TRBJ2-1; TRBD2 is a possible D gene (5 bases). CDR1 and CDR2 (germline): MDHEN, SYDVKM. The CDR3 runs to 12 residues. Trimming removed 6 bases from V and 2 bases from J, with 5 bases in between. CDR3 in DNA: TGTGCCAGCAGGGAGGCCTACAATGAGCAGTTCTTC. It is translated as CASREAYNEQFF.

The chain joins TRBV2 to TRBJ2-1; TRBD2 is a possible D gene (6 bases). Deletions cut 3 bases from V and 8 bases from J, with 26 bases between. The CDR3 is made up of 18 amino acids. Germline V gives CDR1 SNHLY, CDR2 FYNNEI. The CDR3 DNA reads TGTGCCAGCAGTGATCATGACATAGCGGTGGAGATGGTCTATGAGCAGTTCTTC. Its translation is CASSDHDIAVEMVYEQFF.

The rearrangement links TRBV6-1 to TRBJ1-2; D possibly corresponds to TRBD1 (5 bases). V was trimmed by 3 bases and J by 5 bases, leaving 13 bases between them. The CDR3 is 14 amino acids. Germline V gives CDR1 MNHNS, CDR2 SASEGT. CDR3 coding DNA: TGTGCCAGCAGTGAGGGGCGACAGTTTTATGGCTACACCTTC. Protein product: CASSEGRQFYGYTF.

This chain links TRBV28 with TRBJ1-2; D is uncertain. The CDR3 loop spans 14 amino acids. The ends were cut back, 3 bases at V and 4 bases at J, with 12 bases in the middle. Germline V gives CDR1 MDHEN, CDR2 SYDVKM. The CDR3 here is CASSFLSRSYGYTF. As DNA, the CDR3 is TGTGCCAGCAGTTTCCTTTCCAGAAGCTATGGCTACACCTTC.

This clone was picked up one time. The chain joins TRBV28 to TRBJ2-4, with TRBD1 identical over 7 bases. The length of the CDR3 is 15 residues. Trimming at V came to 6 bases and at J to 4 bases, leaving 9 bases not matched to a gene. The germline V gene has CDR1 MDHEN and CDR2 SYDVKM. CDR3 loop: CASRGGTAEKNIQYF. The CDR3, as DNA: TGTGCCAGCAGGGGTGGGACAGCCGAGAAAAACATTCAGTACTTC.

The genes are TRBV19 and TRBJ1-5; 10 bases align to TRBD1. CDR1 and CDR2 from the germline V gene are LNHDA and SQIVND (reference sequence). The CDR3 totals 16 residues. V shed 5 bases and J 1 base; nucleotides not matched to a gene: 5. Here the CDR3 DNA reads TGTGCCAGTAGTGAGGGACAGGGGAAGAGCAATCAGCCCCAGCATTTT. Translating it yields CASSEGQGKSNQPQHF.